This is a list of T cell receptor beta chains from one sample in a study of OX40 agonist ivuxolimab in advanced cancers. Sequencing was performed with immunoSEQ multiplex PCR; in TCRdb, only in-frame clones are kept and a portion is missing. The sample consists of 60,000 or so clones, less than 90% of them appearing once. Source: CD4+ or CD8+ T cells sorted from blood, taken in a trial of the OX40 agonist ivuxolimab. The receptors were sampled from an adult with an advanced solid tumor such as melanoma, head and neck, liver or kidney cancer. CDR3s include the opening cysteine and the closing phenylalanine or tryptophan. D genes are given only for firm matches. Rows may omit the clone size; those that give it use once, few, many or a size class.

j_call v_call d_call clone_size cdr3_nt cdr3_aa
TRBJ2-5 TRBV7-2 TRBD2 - TGTGCCAGCAGAGCGGGAGGGCGGGAGACCCAGTACTTC CASRAGGRETQYF
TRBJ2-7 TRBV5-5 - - TGTGCCAGCAGCTTGGGGGCTAGTTTAACCTACGAGCAGTACTTC CASSLGASLTYEQYF
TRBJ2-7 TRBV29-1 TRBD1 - TGCAGCGTTGAAGTCATACAGGGGGCCTACGAGCAGTACTTC CSVEVIQGAYEQYF
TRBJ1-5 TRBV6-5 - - TGTGCCAGCAGTCCCACCCTGACGGGGCCCCAGCATTTT CASSPTLTGPQHF
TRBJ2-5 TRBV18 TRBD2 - TGTGCCAGCTCACCGCAGCGGGGGGGCCAATTGGAGACCCAGTACTTC CASSPQRGGQLETQYF
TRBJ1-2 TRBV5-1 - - TGCGCCAGCAGTGAGGGGTCTGACTATGGCTACACCTTC CASSEGSDYGYTF
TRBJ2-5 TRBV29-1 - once TGCAGCTCTTCTACGGGCCAAGAGACCCAGTACTTC CSSSTGQETQYF
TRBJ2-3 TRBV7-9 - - TGTGCCAGCAGCATTATGACAGATACGCAGTATTTT CASSIMTDTQYF
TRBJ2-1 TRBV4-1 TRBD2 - TGCGCCAGCAGCCGCGCGCAGACTAGCGGGGGGATATCCTACAATGAGCAGTTCTTC CASSRAQTSGGISYNEQFF
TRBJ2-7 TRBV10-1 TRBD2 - TGCGCCAGCAGTTTTAGCGGGAGGGACTCCTACGAGCAGTACTTC CASSFSGRDSYEQYF
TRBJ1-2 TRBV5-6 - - TGTGCCAGCAGCTTGGCACCGCGCTATGGCTACACCTTC CASSLAPRYGYTF
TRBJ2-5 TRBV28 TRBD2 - TGTGCCAGCAGTAAAAGACTAGCGGGGGCACAAGAGACCCAGTACTTC CASSKRLAGAQETQYF
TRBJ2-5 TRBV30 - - TGTGCCTGGAGTGTATGGCAAGGAGAGACCCAGTACTTC CAWSVWQGETQYF
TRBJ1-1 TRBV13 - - TGTGCCAGCAGCCGCCGGGAGGGCACTGAAGCTTTCTTT CASSRREGTEAFF
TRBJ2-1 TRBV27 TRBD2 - TGTGCCAGCAGTTTGGGGACTAGCGGGGGCAATGAGCAGTTCTTC CASSLGTSGGNEQFF
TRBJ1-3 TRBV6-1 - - TGTGCCAGCACTACAGGGTTCTCTGGAAACACCATATATTTT CASTTGFSGNTIYF
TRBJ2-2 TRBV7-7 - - TGTGCCAGCAGCTTAGGGGGAAGTGTGACCGGGGAGCTGTTTTTT CASSLGGSVTGELFF